The 32 T cell receptor beta chains in this list originate from one sample, sequenced in a study of beta chain features in type 1 diabetes. TCRB transcripts that were expressed got sequenced, as all of the isolated RNA had been reverse transcribed. Clones were sequenced by immunoSEQ multiplex PCR, and TCRdb holds only the in-frame ones, with some missing. The sample shows fewer than 350,000 clones, roughly a fifth of them seen only once. Source material: naive CD4+ T cells from blood. Receptors were obtained from a woman between 18 and 29 years old in good health.

This rearrangement joins TRBV6-5 to TRBJ2-5, with a tentative D call TRBD2 (6 bases). This CDR3 spans 14 amino acids. The V end was cut by 7 bases, the J end by 5 bases, with 17 bases between. Per the germline V gene, CDR1 is MNHEY and CDR2 is SVGAGI. The CDR3 protein is CASTKGLAHETQYF. Written as DNA, the CDR3 is TGTGCCAGCACCAAGGGACTCGCCCATGAGACCCAGTACTTC.

This sequence joins TRBV4-1 and TRBJ1-2; D gene ambiguous. The germline V and J ends were trimmed by 2 bases and 3 bases, with 10 bases remaining between them. The V gene's germline CDR1 is MGHRA and CDR2 YSYEKL. The length of the CDR3 is 14 residues. CDR3 in amino acids: CASSQPSGYYGYTF. Written as DNA, the CDR3 is TGCGCCAGCAGCCAACCTTCCGGTTACTATGGCTACACCTTC.

This clone has a handful of counts. The V call is TRBV6-1, the J call TRBJ1-1; possibly TRBD1 for D (5 bases). Trimming took off 10 bases at V and 2 bases at J, with 17 bases between the two ends. Germline CDR1 MNHNS, CDR2 SASEGT. This CDR3 is 14 amino acids long. CDR3 DNA sequence: TGTGCCACCTCATGGGGCGCGGCAAACACTGAAGCTTTCTTT. This gives the protein CATSWGAANTEAFF.

V is TRBV5-4 and J is TRBJ1-1, with D maybe TRBD1 (6 bases). The V gene lost 3 bases and the J gene lost 7 bases, with 22 bases spanning the gap. This CDR3 comprises 16 residues. CDR1 and CDR2 from the germline V gene are SGHNT and YYREEE (reference sequence). CDR3 nucleotides: TGTGCCAGCAGCTCCCGCGGGGGCAGGGCGCGGGGTGAAGCTTTCTTT. Translating it yields CASSSRGGRARGEAFF.

This clone was seen only a few times. The chain links TRBV4-2 to TRBJ2-7, with 11 bases matching TRBD2. From germline, CDR1 is LGHNA and CDR2 YNFKEQ. The ends lost 0 bases at V and 4 bases at J; junction bases unmatched: 8. This CDR3 is 17 amino acids long. Written as DNA, the CDR3 is TGTGCCAGCAGCCAAGATCAGGCGGGACTAGCGGCTTACGAGCAGTACTTC. Protein: CASSQDQAGLAAYEQYF.

The rearrangement joins TRBV27 to TRBJ1-2; 7 bases match TRBD1. CDR3 length: 14 residues. Germline V gene lookup returns CDR1 MNHEY and CDR2 SMNVEV (reference sequence). With V trimmed by 4 bases and J by 3 bases, 5 bases remained unmatched. CDR3 nucleotide sequence: TGTGCCAGCAGTTCCTTGACAGGGTACTATGGCTACACCTTC. The encoded protein is CASSSLTGYYGYTF.

DNA of the CDR3: TGCAGTGCTAGACGGGACAATGAGCAGTTCTTC. Its translation: CSARRDNEQFF. The gene calls are TRBV20-1 and TRBJ2-1; D remains unclear. Trimming pared 2 bases from V and 5 bases from J, leaving 4 bases between. The CDR3 runs 11 residues. Germline assignment: CDR1 DFQATT and CDR2 SNEGSKA (reference sequence).

This clone appeared a few times. A junction boundary mismatches the germline segment, possibly from a read error. The chain uses TRBV7-7 and TRBJ2-1, with D tentatively TRBD2 (6 bases). The CDR3 covers 14 residues. Germline V gene lookup returns CDR1 SSHAT and CDR2 FNYEAQ (reference sequence). The CDR3 protein is CASSPFGRGNEQFF. In DNA, the CDR3 is TGTGCTAGCAGCCCCTTCGGGAGAGGCAATGAGCAGTTCTTC. Full variable domain (missing parts from reference TRBV7-7 and TRBJ2-1): GAGVSQSPRYKVTKRGQDVTLRCDPISSHATLYWYQQALGQGPEFLTYFNYEAQPDKSGLPSDRFSAERPEGSISTLTIQRTEQRDSAMYRCASSPFGRGNEQFFGPGTRLTVL.

The chain carries TRBV21-1 and TRBJ1-1. TRBV21-1 is a recognized pseudogene. The CDR3 consists of 13 residues. This chain's CDR3 is CASSFRVLGEAFF. The CDR3 region has the DNA TGTGCCAGCAGCTTCCGGGTTTTAGGTGAAGCTTTCTTT.

This clone showed up just a few times. This rearrangement joins TRBV7-9 to TRBJ2-3, with a tentative D call TRBD2 (5 bases). Trimming removed 8 bases at V and 4 bases at J, with 22 bases between. The CDR3 spans 16 residues. CDR1 is SEHNR, CDR2 FQNEAQ, per germline (reference sequence). The CDR3 coding sequence is TGTGCCAGCTCTTCCGGGCGAACTAGAGGTGCAGATACGCAGTATTTT. It codes for CASSSGRTRGADTQYF.

The rearrangement uses TRBV2 and TRBJ2-7; maybe TRBD1 (6 bases). This CDR3 contains 13 residues. Germline V gives CDR1 SNHLY, CDR2 FYNNEI. V lost 7 bases to trimming and J lost 2 bases, with 12 bases between them. The CDR3 coding sequence is TGTGCCAGCATGGGGGCTCCTACCTACGAGCAGTACTTC. Translating gives CASMGAPTYEQYF.

This sequence joins TRBV4-2 and TRBJ1-2; 7 positions agree with TRBD1. Germline CDR1 is LGHNA and CDR2 is YNFKEQ. V was pared by 1 base and J by 7 bases, with 6 bases of the junction left unmatched. The CDR3 contains 14 residues. Here the CDR3 DNA reads TGTGCCAGCAGCCAAGGGGCCAGGGGGTTTGGCTACACCTTC. It encodes CASSQGARGFGYTF.

A word on this clone: Other DNA sequences within the sample encode an identical CDR3. The genes are TRBV18 and TRBJ1-5; D is undetermined. This CDR3 has 14 residues. V was clipped by 3 bases and J by 0 bases, with 6 bases between them. Per the germline V gene, CDR1 is KGHSH and CDR2 is LQKENI. Here the CDR3 reads CASSPRDSNQPQHF. The CDR3 DNA follows: TGTGCCAGCTCACCCCGGGATAGCAATCAGCCCCAGCATTTT. The whole variable domain, filled in from reference TRBV18 and TRBJ1-5, reads NAGVMQNPRHLVRRRGQEARLRCSPMKGHSHVYWYRQLPEEGLKFMVYLQKENIIDESGMPKERFSAEFPKEGPSILRIQQVVRGDSAAYFCASSPRDSNQPQHFGDGTRLSIL.

This clone was seen a few times. The sample carries other DNA sequences with the same CDR3. This sequence joins TRBV6-5 and TRBJ1-2, with TRBD1 matching over 9 bases. With 3 bases clipped from V and 3 bases from J, the junction kept 5 bases outside the gene matches. This CDR3 has 15 amino acids. Germline CDR1 MNHEY, CDR2 SVGAGI. CDR3 residues: CASSYSGTGHYGYTF. The CDR3 DNA follows: TGTGCCAGCAGTTATTCCGGGACAGGGCACTATGGCTACACCTTC.

V usage is TRBV15 and J usage is TRBJ2-2; D uncertain. Trimming pared 5 bases from V and 4 bases from J, leaving 11 bases between. CDR3 length: 14 amino acids. CDR1 LNHNV and CDR2 YYDKDF come from the germline V gene (reference sequence). For the CDR3, the DNA is TGTGCCACCAGCTCCCCAGGTCCCACCGGGGAGCTGTTTTTT. Translated, it gives CATSSPGPTGELFF.

The rearrangement links TRBV5-4 to TRBJ2-5; D is possibly TRBD1 (5 bases). In germline, CDR1 is SGHNT, CDR2 YYREEE (reference sequence). This CDR3 is built from 15 residues. V lost 2 bases to trimming and J lost 4 bases, with 15 bases between them. In DNA, the CDR3 is TGTGCCAGCAGCTTTATGGGGCAGGGTAGAGAGACCCAGTACTTC. Residues: CASSFMGQGRETQYF.

The V and J genes are TRBV30 and TRBJ1-5; 8 positions match TRBD1. The CDR3 consists of 14 residues. Unmatched junction bases numbered 4, after V lost 0 bases and J lost 6 bases. The germline V gene encodes CDR1 GTSNPN and CDR2 SVGIG (reference sequence). This CDR3 is CAWSVQTGVQPQHF. Here the CDR3 DNA reads TGTGCCTGGAGTGTACAGACAGGGGTTCAGCCCCAGCATTTT. The full variable domain, its missing parts supplied by reference TRBV30 and TRBJ1-5, is SQTIHQWPATLVQPVGSPLSLECTVEGTSNPNLYWYRQAAGRGLQLLFYSVGIGQISSEVPQNLSASRPQDRQFILSSKKLLLSDSGFYLCAWSVQTGVQPQHFGDGTRLSIL.

A few counts support this clone. The V gene is TRBV9, the J gene TRBJ2-3; D is possibly TRBD1 (5 bases). This CDR3 spans 15 amino acids. V was cut by 3 bases and J by 4 bases, with 15 bases left in between. Germline V gene data show CDR1 as SGDLS and CDR2 as YYNGEE. The DNA of the CDR3 is TGTGCCAGCAGCGCCACAGGAGTTGGGGCAGATACGCAGTATTTT. This sequence encodes CASSATGVGADTQYF.

The chain couples TRBV5-1 to TRBJ1-2; D not certain. Looked up from germline, CDR1 is SGHRS and CDR2 is YFSETQ. The CDR3 length is 14 residues. Trimming removed 2 bases at V and 4 bases at J, with 12 bases between. CDR3 bases: TGCGCCAGCAGCTTTAGGGAGGCAGGCTATGGCTACACCTTC. It encodes CASSFREAGYGYTF.

The chain has TRBV2 and TRBJ2-5; maybe TRBD2 (5 bases). V shed 3 bases and J shed 2 bases, with 13 bases lying between them. The CDR3 sequence is 15 residues long. The germline V gene has CDR1 SNHLY and CDR2 FYNNEI. CDR3 coding DNA: TGTGCCAGCAGTGAGCAGCGGTTAACTCAAGAGACCCAGTACTTC. Translated, it gives CASSEQRLTQETQYF. The full variable domain, rest sourced from reference TRBV2 and TRBJ2-5, is EPEVTQTPSHQVTQMGQEVILRCVPISNHLYFYWYRQILGQKVEFLVSFYNNEISEKSEIFDDQFSVERPDGSNFTLKIRSTKLEDSAMYFCASSEQRLTQETQYFGPGTRLLVL.

V gene TRBV6-6 combines with J gene TRBJ2-1; the match to TRBD2 covers 7 bases. Trimming at V came to 5 bases and at J to 6 bases, leaving 4 bases not matched to a gene. The CDR3 sequence is 13 residues long. The germline gives CDR1 MNHNY, CDR2 SVGAGI (reference sequence). The CDR3 nucleotides read TGTGCCAGCAGTACCGGGACTATCAATGAGCAGTTCTTC. Encoded protein: CASSTGTINEQFF.

V is TRBV28 and J is TRBJ2-2; D unresolved. The V gene's germline CDR1 is MDHEN and CDR2 SYDVKM. Deletions cut 6 bases from V and 4 bases from J, with 6 bases between. CDR3 size: 12 residues. The CDR3 nucleotides read TGTGCCAGCAGCCGCAGCACCGGGGAGCTGTTTTTT. The encoded protein is CASSRSTGELFF.

This clone came up a few times. CDR3 bases: TGCGCCAGCAGCTTGGCCGGACAGGAGAACACTGAAGCTTTCTTT. Its protein is CASSLAGQENTEAFF. The chain combines TRBV5-1 with TRBJ1-1; TRBD1 matches at 7 bases. The CDR3 extends over 15 amino acids. Unmatched junction bases numbered 3, after V lost 0 bases and J lost 1 base. In germline, CDR1 is SGHRS, CDR2 YFSETQ.

The chain links TRBV7-2 to TRBJ2-2; 8 bases are a match to TRBD1. CDR3 size: 15 residues. Looked up from germline, CDR1 is SGHTA and CDR2 is FQGNSA. After removal of 6 bases from V and 0 bases from J, the junction contained 3 bases not matched to a gene. CDR3: CASSPDRANTGELFF. CDR3 DNA sequence: TGTGCCAGCAGTCCGGACAGGGCGAACACCGGGGAGCTGTTTTTT.

CDR3 bases: TGTGCCAGCAGCGGAGGAGGTTCACCCCTCCACTTT. Protein: CASSGGGSPLHF. The chain couples TRBV7-6 to TRBJ1-6, with D unclear. V shed 5 bases and J shed 9 bases, with 8 bases lying between them. Germline CDR1 and CDR2: SGHVS and FNYEAQ. The CDR3 has 12 residues.

The chain combines TRBV15 with TRBJ2-1; D is unclear. V was clipped by 0 bases and J by 2 bases, with 17 bases between them. The germline V gene encodes CDR1 LNHNV and CDR2 YYDKDF (reference sequence). This CDR3 is built from 18 residues. CDR3 nucleotide sequence: TGTGCCACCAGCAGAGATCGGAGTATAGCACCACCCTACAATGAGCAGTTCTTC. It codes for CATSRDRSIAPPYNEQFF.

The CDR3 region has the DNA TGTGCCAGCAGCCTAAGGACTAGCGGGAGGGAGAAGACCCAGTACTTC. Protein sequence: CASSLRTSGREKTQYF. The genes are TRBV5-4 and TRBJ2-5; 15 bases match TRBD2. Per the germline V gene, CDR1 is SGHNT and CDR2 is YYREEE (reference sequence). V shed 4 bases, J shed 6 bases, and the junction held 7 bases outside the gene matches. The length of the CDR3 is 16 residues. The variable domain in full, completed from reference TRBV5-4 and TRBJ2-5, reads ETGVTQSPTHLIKTRGQQVTLRCSSQSGHNTVSWYQQALGQGPQFIFQYYREEENGRGNFPPRFSGLQFPNYSSELNVNALELDDSALYLCASSLRTSGREKTQYFGPGTRLLVL.

CDR3 amino acids: CASSRLTGSQETQYF. The CDR3 nucleotides are TGTGCCAGCAGCCGGTTGACAGGTTCTCAAGAGACCCAGTACTTC. The rearrangement joins TRBV11-2 to TRBJ2-5; D is perhaps TRBD1 (6 bases). Germline assignment: CDR1 SGHAT and CDR2 FQNNGV. V was trimmed by 5 bases and J by 2 bases, leaving 15 bases between them. The length of the CDR3 is 15 residues. Looking up the rest from reference TRBV11-2 and TRBJ2-5 gives the full variable domain: EAGVAQSPRYKIIEKRQSVAFWCNPISGHATLYWYQQILGQGPKLLIQFQNNGVVDDSQLPKDRFSAERLKGVDSTLKIQPAKLEDSAVYLCASSRLTGSQETQYFGPGTRLLVL.

This clone came up a few times. V and J are TRBV28 and TRBJ1-5; D perhaps matches TRBD1 (6 bases). The CDR3 covers 14 residues. The germline V gene encodes CDR1 MDHEN and CDR2 SYDVKM. Between the trimmed V and J ends, which lost 7 bases and 4 bases, there was a span of 14 bases. The CDR3 sequence: CASNRTVLNQPQHF. The CDR3 DNA sequence: TGTGCCAGCAATCGGACAGTCTTGAATCAGCCCCAGCATTTT.

CDR3 region: CASRLLSGSYEQYF. For the CDR3, the DNA is TGTGCCAGCAGACTTCTTAGCGGGTCCTACGAGCAGTACTTC. This rearrangement joins TRBV6-1 to TRBJ2-7, with 7 bases matching TRBD2. This CDR3 has 14 amino acids. CDR1 and CDR2 from the germline V gene are MNHNS and SASEGT. J lost 1 base, V lost 6 bases, and 6 bases had no gene match.

This clone was detected a few times. This sequence joins TRBV19 and TRBJ2-7, with TRBD2 identical over 8 bases. Germline-derived CDR1 and CDR2 are LNHDA and SQIVND (reference sequence). The V segment lost 3 bases and the J segment 0 bases; nucleotides outside the gene matches: 7. This CDR3 contains 16 residues. CDR3 residues: CASSINLAGASYEQYF. Written as DNA, the CDR3 is TGTGCCAGTAGTATCAACCTAGCGGGCGCCTCCTACGAGCAGTACTTC.

The gene calls are TRBV4-3 and TRBJ2-1; D gene ambiguous. The V end lost 1 base, the J end lost 12 bases, and 19 bases lay between the germline ends. The CDR3 is 15 residues long. Germline CDR1 reads LGHNA; CDR2 reads YSLEER. The chain's CDR3 is CASSQGSSVAEVQFF. The CDR3 DNA reads TGCGCCAGCAGCCAAGGGTCCTCGGTAGCCGAGGTGCAGTTCTTC.